A selection of T cell receptor beta chains follows, all from one sample in a study of early stage breast cancer tumors. Sequencing used immunoSEQ multiplex PCR; TCRdb keeps in-frame clones, though not all of them. The repertoire includes approximately 2,000 clones, roughly 69% of them detected once, and over 7.5% sits in the top ten. Sequencing used normal breast tissue next to the tumor. These receptors were obtained from a person aged 40-50 years with breast cancer. CDR3s include the opening cysteine and the closing phenylalanine or tryptophan. D genes are given only for firm matches. Clone size, where shown, is once, few, many, or a class for clones that have expanded.

length	D	V	J	size	DNA	CDR3
16	TRBD1	TRBV6-7	TRBJ1-5	once	TGTGCCAGCAGTTACTCTAATCCAGGGGGTCATCAGCCCCAGCATTTT	CASSYSNPGGHQPQHF
13	NA	TRBV11-2	TRBJ2-7	NA	TGTGCCAGCAGCTTAGGACTGACCTACGAGCAGTACTTC	CASSLGLTYEQYF
15	NA	TRBV4-1	TRBJ2-2	NA	TGCGCCAGCAGCCAAGCAGGGTATGGGACCGGGGAGCTGTTTTTT	CASSQAGYGTGELFF
18	NA	TRBV21-1	TRBJ1-2	NA	TGTGCCAGCAGCATCGGCTCTCCGGGGCTAACCATACTCTATGGCTACACCTTC	CASSIGSPGLTILYGYTF
17	TRBD2	TRBV27	TRBJ2-7	NA	TGTGCCAGCAGTTTAGTGGCTAGCGGGAGAAGTGGGTACGAGCAGTACTTC	CASSLVASGRSGYEQYF
15	TRBD2	TRBV5-8	TRBJ2-3	NA	TGTGCCAGCAGTGGACTAGCGGGATATATAGATACGCAGTATTTT	CASSGLAGYIDTQYF
15	TRBD2	TRBV11-2	TRBJ2-1	NA	TGTGCCAGCAGCTATATAGCGGGAGTCTACAATGAGCAGTTCTTC	CASSYIAGVYNEQFF
13	NA	TRBV6-4	TRBJ2-3	NA	TGTGCCAGCAGTGGGGGAAGCACAGATACGCAGTATTTT	CASSGGSTDTQYF
12	NA	TRBV11-3	TRBJ2-2	large	TGTGCCAGCACCAGCCGTACCGGGGAGCTGTTTTTT	CASTSRTGELFF
11	NA	TRBV20-1	TRBJ2-1	NA	TGCAGCGCTCTCTTGGTCTATGAGCAGTTCTTC	CSALLVYEQFF
15	TRBD1	TRBV10-3	TRBJ1-3	few	TGTGCCACCAAGGGAGGACAGGGGGCTGGAAACACCATATATTTT	CATKGGQGAGNTIYF
21	TRBD1	TRBV18	TRBJ2-2	NA	TGTGCCAGCTCCGCGAGGAACCCCCTACTAACGAGGACAGGGAACACCGGGGAGCTGTTTTTT	CASSARNPLLTRTGNTGELFF
17	NA	TRBV19	TRBJ1-1	NA	TGTGCCAGTAGTAAAGGGACTGGGAAGGCTACCCACACTGAAGCTTTCTTT	CASSKGTGKATHTEAFF
17	TRBD1	TRBV11-2	TRBJ1-1	NA	TGTGCCAGCAGCCCACCCAGGACAGGGCCCGAGAACACTGAAGCTTTCTTT	CASSPPRTGPENTEAFF
15	TRBD2	TRBV5-1	TRBJ2-3	NA	TGCGCCAGCAGCCTAGCGGGCGTCATCACAGATACGCAGTATTTT	CASSLAGVITDTQYF
13	NA	TRBV19	TRBJ2-7	NA	TGTGCCAGTAGTATCGGCCCCGACTACGAGCAGTACTTC	CASSIGPDYEQYF
15	TRBD1	TRBV19	TRBJ2-2	NA	TGTGCCAGTAGGGACAGGGGGGCCATCACCGGGGAGCTGTTTTTT	CASRDRGAITGELFF
15	NA	TRBV6-1	TRBJ1-3	NA	TGTGCCAGCAGTGTCCGGGACATGGCTGGAAACACCATATATTTT	CASSVRDMAGNTIYF
11	NA	TRBV27	TRBJ2-3	NA	TGTGCCAGCAATAGCACAGATACGCAGTATTTT	CASNSTDTQYF
15	TRBD2	TRBV27	TRBJ2-5	few	TGTGCCAGCAGTTACGCGGGAGGGCGGCGGGAGACCCAGTACTTC	CASSYAGGRRETQYF
15	TRBD1	TRBV27	TRBJ1-2	NA	TGTGCCAGCAGTTCTCCGGGACAGGGGGTCTATGGCTACACCTTC	CASSSPGQGVYGYTF
14	NA	TRBV16	TRBJ2-1	NA	TGTGCCAGCAGCCAAGCCTCCAGCAAGGATGAGCAGTTCTTC	CASSQASSKDEQFF
16	NA	TRBV11-2	TRBJ2-1	NA	TGTGCCAGCAGCCCCCCGGGACTGTTCCTACAGGGTGAGCAGTTCTTC	CASSPPGLFLQGEQFF
14	TRBD1	TRBV29-1	TRBJ2-3	NA	TGCAGCCTTGGGACAGGGGGCCCCACAGATACGCAGTATTTT	CSLGTGGPTDTQYF
10	NA	TRBV20-1	TRBJ2-5	NA	TGCAGTGCGGCGATAGAGACCCAGTACTTC	CSAAIETQYF
12	NA	TRBV30	TRBJ2-3	NA	TGTGCCTGGAGTGTAACCTCCGATACGCAGTATTTT	CAWSVTSDTQYF
16	NA	TRBV7-2	TRBJ2-4	NA	TGTGCCAGCAGCTTAGATGGAAGTAGTACCAAAAACATTCAGTACTTC	CASSLDGSSTKNIQYF
15	NA	TRBV19	TRBJ1-4	NA	TGTGCCAGTAGTAGCTTACAGGATCAGGGTGAAAAACTGTTTTTT	CASSSLQDQGEKLFF
15	TRBD2	TRBV18	TRBJ2-1	NA	TGTGCCAGCTCACGGACTAGCGGGGCGTACAATGAGCAGTTCTTC	CASSRTSGAYNEQFF
16	TRBD1	TRBV27	TRBJ2-3	NA	TGTGCCAGCAGTTTAGGATCACAGGGGGGCACAGATACGCAGTATTTT	CASSLGSQGGTDTQYF
16	NA	TRBV27	TRBJ1-5	NA	TGTGCCAGCAGTTTAGGGGGGACTTTTAGCAATCAGCCCCAGCATTTT	CASSLGGTFSNQPQHF
13	NA	TRBV21-1	TRBJ2-1	few	TGTGCCAGCCGGGGGGGAGCGTACAATGAGCAGTTCTTC	CASRGGAYNEQFF
16	NA	TRBV7-8	TRBJ1-1	NA	TGTGCCAGCAGCCGCTATAACGATTGGGGGCGGGATGAAGCTTTCTTT	CASSRYNDWGRDEAFF
11	NA	TRBV23-1	TRBJ2-7	large	TGCGCCAGCAGTTACAGTTACGAGCAGTACTTC	CASSYSYEQYF
16	NA	TRBV4-1	TRBJ2-3	NA	TGCGCCAGCAGCCAAGATCGGGCGTCTAGCACAGATACGCAGTATTTT	CASSQDRASSTDTQYF
14	TRBD2	TRBV6-4	TRBJ2-1	NA	TGTGCCAGCAGTGAGCGGGAGGAAATCGATGAGCAGTTCTTC	CASSEREEIDEQFF
15	TRBD2	TRBV11-2	TRBJ2-7	NA	TGTGCCAGCAGCCCGTGGGAAGCGGGAGGCTACGAGCAGTACTTC	CASSPWEAGGYEQYF